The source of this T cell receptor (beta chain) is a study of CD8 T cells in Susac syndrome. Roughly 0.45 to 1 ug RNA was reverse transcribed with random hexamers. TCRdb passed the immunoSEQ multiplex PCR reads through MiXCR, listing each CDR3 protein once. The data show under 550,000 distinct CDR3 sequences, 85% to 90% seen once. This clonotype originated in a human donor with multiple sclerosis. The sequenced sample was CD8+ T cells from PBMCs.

In nucleotides, the CDR3 is TGTGCCAGCAGTCTCCACAGGGCGGGGGAGCAGTACTTC. Its protein product is CASSLHRAGEQYF. The chain uses TRBV28 and TRBJ2-7; D may be TRBD1 or TRBD2 (6 bases each). Germline V gives CDR1 MDHEN, CDR2 SYDVKM. The CDR3 has 13 amino acids. Trimming stripped 5 bases from V and 7 bases from J, with 15 bases between.